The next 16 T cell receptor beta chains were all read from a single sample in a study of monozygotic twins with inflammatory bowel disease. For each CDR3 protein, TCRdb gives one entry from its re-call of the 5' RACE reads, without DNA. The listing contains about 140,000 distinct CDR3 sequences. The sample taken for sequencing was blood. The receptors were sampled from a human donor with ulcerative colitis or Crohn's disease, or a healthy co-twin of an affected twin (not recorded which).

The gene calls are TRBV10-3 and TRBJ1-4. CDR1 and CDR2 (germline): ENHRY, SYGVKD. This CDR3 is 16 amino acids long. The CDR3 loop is CAISEKRPATNEKLFF.

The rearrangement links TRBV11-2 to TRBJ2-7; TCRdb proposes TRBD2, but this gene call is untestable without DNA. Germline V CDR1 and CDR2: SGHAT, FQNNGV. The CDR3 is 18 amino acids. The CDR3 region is CASSLPQSGGRSSYEQYF.

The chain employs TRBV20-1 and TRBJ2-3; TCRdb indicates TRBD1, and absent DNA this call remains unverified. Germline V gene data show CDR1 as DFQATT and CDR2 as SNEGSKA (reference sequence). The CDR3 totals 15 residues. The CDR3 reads CSAPLRGGRSDTQYF.

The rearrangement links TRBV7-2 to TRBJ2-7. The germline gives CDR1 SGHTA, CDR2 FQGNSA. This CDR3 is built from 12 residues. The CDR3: CASSLPGTEQYF. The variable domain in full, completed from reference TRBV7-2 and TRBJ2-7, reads GAGVSQSPSNKVTEKGKDVELRCDPISGHTALYWYRQSLGQGLEFLIYFQGNSAPDKSGLPSDRFSAERTGGSVSTLTIQRTQQEDSAVYLCASSLPGTEQYFGPGTRLTVT.

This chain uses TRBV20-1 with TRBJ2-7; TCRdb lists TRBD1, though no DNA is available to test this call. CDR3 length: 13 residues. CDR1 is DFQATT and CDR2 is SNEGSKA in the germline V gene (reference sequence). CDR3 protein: CSVYHRASYEQYF.

The CDR3 is CASSMSVSSYNSPLHF. V usage is TRBV19 and J usage is TRBJ1-6. CDR1 is LNHDA, CDR2 SQIVND, per germline (reference sequence). CDR3 size: 16 residues.

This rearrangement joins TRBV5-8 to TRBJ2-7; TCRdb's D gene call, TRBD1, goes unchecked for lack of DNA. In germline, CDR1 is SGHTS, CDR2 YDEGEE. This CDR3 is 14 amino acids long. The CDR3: CASSSRESNYEQYF.

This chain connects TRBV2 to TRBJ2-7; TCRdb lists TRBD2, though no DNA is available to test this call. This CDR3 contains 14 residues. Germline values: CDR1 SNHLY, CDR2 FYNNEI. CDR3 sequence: CASEGLAGGGEQYF.

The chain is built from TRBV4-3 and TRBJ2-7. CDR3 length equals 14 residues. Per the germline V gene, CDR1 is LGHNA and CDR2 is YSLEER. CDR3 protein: CASSQDIEFYEQYF.

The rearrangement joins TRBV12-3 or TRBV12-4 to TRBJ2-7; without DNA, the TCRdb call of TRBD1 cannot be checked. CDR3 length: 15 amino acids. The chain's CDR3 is CASSPHGTGQFAQYF.

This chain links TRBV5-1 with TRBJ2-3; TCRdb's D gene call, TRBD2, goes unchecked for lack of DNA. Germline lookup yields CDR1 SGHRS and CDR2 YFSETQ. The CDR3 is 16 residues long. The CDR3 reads CASSFQLGGGTDTQYF.

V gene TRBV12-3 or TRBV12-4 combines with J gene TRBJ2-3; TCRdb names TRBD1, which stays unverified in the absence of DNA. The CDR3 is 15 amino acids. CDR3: CASSFRDRGFGTQYF.

The CDR3 here is CASSDDRGVADEKLFF. V is TRBV7-8 and J is TRBJ1-4; TCRdb calls TRBD1, which cannot be checked without DNA. The CDR3 totals 16 residues. Germline lookup yields CDR1 SGHVS and CDR2 FQNEAQ.

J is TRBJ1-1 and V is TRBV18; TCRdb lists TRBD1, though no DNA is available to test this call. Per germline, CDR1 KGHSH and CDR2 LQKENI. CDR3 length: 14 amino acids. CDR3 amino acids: CASSRGQTNTEAFF.

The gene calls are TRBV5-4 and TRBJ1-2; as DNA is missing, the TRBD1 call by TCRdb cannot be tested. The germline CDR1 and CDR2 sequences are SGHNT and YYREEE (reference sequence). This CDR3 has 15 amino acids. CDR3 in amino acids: CASSSRAGANYGYTF.

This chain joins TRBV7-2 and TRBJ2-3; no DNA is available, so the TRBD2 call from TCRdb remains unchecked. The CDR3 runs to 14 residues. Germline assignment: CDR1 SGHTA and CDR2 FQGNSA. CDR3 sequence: CASSPGTSGATQYF.